Reported below is one T cell receptor (beta chain). Its target is not known. Before sequencing, viral peptide pools were used by the ViraFEST assay to expand antigen-specific CD4+ T cells. Upon completion of approximately ten days in culture, CD4+ T cells were isolated. PCR-confirmed SARS-CoV-2 infection occurred in the person between March and December 2020. The data were taken from a study of vaccination effects on CD4 cells after COVID-19. Generated by immunoSEQ multiplex PCR, the TCRdb table keeps only in-frame clones and is missing some. Of approximately 70,000 clones detected, 65% to 75% appear once; the ten largest clones hold about 5%. The junction had 4 bases not matched to a gene; V was cut back by 2 bases and J by 4 bases. Germline V CDR1 and CDR2: KGHDR, SFDVKD. The CDR3 runs 16 residues.

The TCR sequence derives from a human donor who had a prior SARS-CoV-2 infection. The sequenced sample was CD4+ T cells from PBMCs cultured with HIV peptides, obtained before COVID-19 vaccination. Subset given: HIV-1 Nef peptide pool negative control/reference culture. The rearrangement uses TRBV24-1 and TRBJ2-5; TRBD1 matches 12 bases. CDR3 residues: CATSDSPGQGAETQYF. In DNA, the CDR3 is TGTGCCACCAGTGATTCGCCGGGACAGGGGGCAGAGACCCAGTACTTC.